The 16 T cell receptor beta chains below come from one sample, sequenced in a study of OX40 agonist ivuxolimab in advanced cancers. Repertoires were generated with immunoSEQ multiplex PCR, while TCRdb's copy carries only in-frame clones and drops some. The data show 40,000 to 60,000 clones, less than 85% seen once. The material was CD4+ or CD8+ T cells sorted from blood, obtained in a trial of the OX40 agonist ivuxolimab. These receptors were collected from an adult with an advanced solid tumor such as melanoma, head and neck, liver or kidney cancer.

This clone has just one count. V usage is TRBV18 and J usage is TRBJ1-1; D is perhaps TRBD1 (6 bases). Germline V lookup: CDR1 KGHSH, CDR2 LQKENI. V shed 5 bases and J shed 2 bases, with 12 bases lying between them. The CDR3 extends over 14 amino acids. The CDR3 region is CASSRGTDNTEAFF. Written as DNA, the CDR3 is TGTGCCAGCTCAAGGGGGACGGATAACACTGAAGCTTTCTTT.

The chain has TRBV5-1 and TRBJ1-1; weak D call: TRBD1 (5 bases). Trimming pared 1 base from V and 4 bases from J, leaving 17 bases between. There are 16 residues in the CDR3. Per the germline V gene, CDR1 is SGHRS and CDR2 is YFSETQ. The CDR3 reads CASSLRIAGKPTEAFF. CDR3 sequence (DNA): TGCGCCAGCAGCTTGCGGATTGCAGGGAAACCCACTGAAGCTTTCTTT.

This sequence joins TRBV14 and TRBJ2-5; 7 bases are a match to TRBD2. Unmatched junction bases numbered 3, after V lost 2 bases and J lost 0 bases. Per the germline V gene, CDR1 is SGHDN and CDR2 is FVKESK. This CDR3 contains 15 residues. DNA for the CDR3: TGTGCCAGCAGCCAACTTCTAGCGGACCAAGAGACCCAGTACTTC. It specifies CASSQLLADQETQYF.

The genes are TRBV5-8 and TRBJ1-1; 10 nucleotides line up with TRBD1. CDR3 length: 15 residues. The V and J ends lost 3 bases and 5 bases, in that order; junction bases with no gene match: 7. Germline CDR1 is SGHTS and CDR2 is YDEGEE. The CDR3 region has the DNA TGTGCCAGCAGCTCCCGGGACAGGGGTCAGACTGAAGCTTTCTTT. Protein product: CASSSRDRGQTEAFF.

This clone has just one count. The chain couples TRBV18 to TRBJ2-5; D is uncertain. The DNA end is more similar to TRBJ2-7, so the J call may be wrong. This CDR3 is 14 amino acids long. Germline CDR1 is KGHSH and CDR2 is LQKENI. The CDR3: CASSPIANPYEQYF. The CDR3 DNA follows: TGTGCCAGCTCACCTATCGCAAACCCATACGAGCAGTACTTC.

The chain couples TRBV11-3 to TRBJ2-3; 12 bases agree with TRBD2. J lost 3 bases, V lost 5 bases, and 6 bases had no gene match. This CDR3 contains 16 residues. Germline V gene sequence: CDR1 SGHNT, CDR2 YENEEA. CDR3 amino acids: CASSPSGGAGTDTQYF. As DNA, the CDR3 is TGTGCCAGCAGCCCTAGCGGGGGGGCGGGGACAGATACGCAGTATTTT.

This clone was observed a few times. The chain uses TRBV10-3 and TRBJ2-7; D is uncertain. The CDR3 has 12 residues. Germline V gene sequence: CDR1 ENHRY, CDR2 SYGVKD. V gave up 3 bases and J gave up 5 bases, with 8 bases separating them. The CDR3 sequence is CAISDDPNEQYF. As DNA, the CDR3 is TGTGCCATCAGTGACGACCCTAACGAGCAGTACTTC.

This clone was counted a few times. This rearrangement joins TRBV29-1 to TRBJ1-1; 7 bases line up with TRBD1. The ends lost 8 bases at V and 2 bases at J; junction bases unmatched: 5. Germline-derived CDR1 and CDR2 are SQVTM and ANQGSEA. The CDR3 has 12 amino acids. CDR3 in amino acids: CSYRDSNTEAFF. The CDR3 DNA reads TGCAGCTACCGGGACAGCAACACTGAAGCTTTCTTT.

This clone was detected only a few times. The CDR3 reads CASSLTFGTRAYGYTF. CDR3 bases: TGTGCCAGCAGCTTAACATTTGGCACAAGGGCCTATGGCTACACCTTC. The rearrangement joins TRBV11-2 to TRBJ1-2; D not certain. Germline CDR1 is SGHAT and CDR2 is FQNNGV. There are 16 residues in the CDR3. V was trimmed by 2 bases and J by 4 bases, leaving 17 bases between them.

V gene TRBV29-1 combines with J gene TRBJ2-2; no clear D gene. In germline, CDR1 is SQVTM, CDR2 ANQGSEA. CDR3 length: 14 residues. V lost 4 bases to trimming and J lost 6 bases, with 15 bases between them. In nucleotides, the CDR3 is TGCAGCGTTGTGTTATTAGTTGGGGCCGGGGAGCTGTTTTTT. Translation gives CSVVLLVGAGELFF.

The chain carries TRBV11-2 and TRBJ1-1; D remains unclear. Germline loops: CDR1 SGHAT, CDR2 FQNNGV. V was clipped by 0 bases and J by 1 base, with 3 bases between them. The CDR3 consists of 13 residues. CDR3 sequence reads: CASSLEGNTEAFF. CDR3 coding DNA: TGTGCCAGCAGCTTAGAGGGGAACACTGAAGCTTTCTTT.

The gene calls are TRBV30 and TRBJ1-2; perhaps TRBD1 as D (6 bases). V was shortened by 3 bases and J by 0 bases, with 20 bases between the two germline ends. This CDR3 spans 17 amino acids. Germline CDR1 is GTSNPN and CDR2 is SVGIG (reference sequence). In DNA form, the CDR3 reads TGTGCCTGGAGACAGGGTTCGCGCTATAGTACTAACTATGGCTACACCTTC. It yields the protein CAWRQGSRYSTNYGYTF.

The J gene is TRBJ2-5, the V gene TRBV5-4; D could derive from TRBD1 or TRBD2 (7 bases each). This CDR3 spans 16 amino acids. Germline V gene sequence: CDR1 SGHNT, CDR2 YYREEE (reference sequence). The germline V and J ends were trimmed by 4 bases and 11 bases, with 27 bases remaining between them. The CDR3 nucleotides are TGTGCCAGCAGCCCGGTCCGGGACAGCGGATCGCGGGAGCAGTACTTC. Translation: CASSPVRDSGSREQYF.

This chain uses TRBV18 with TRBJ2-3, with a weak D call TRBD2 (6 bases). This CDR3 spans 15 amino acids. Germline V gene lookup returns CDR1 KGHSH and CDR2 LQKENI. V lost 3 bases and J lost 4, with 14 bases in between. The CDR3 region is CASSPRREGADTQYF. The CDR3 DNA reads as TGTGCCAGCTCACCTCGGCGGGAAGGGGCAGATACGCAGTATTTT.

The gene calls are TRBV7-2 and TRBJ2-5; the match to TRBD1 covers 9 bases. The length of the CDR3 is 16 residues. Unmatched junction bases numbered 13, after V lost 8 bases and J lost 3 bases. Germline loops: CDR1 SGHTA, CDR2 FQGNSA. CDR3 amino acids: CASGSLQGAVEETQYF. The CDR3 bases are TGTGCCAGCGGATCTCTACAGGGGGCCGTGGAAGAGACCCAGTACTTC.

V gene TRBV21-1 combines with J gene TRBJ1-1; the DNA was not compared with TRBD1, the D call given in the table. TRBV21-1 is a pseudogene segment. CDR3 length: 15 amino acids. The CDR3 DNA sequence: TGTGCCAGCAGCAAAGAAAGGGGTAAAGCTTCTGAAGCTTTCTTT. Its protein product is CASSKERGKASEAFF.